This note documents a single T cell receptor (beta chain) sequence. What it binds is unknown. TCRdb's copy holds only in-frame clones and misses some; the assay was immunoSEQ multiplex PCR. The sample lists 250,000 to 350,000 clones, 70% to 90% occurring once. These donors were members of the roughly 130-subject validation cohort, a group separate from the roughly 670-subject first cohort. The data originate from a study of cytomegalovirus exposure and HLA in healthy donors. On the study more broadly: According to later analysis, the same platform produced the approximately 120 validation and 666 first-cohort repertoires.

Study results and limitations: In the approximately 130 validation repertoires, a later analysis found that first-cohort TCR clusters tended to co-occur. Researchers catalogued around 150 TCR beta chains as cytomegalovirus-associated.

V lost 4 bases and J 6 bases, leaving 21 bases between the germline ends. CDR3 length equals 17 residues. CDR1 is MDHEN and CDR2 is SYDVKM in the germline V gene. Input material: PBMCs. The receptor was isolated from a young man in good health and CMV-seronegative. The genes are TRBV28 and TRBJ2-2; TRBD1 is a possible D gene (6 bases). CDR3 protein: CASSSDGTGRRAGELFF. The CDR3 DNA sequence: TGTGCCAGCAGTTCAGATGGTACAGGGCGCCGGGCCGGGGAGCTGTTTTTT.